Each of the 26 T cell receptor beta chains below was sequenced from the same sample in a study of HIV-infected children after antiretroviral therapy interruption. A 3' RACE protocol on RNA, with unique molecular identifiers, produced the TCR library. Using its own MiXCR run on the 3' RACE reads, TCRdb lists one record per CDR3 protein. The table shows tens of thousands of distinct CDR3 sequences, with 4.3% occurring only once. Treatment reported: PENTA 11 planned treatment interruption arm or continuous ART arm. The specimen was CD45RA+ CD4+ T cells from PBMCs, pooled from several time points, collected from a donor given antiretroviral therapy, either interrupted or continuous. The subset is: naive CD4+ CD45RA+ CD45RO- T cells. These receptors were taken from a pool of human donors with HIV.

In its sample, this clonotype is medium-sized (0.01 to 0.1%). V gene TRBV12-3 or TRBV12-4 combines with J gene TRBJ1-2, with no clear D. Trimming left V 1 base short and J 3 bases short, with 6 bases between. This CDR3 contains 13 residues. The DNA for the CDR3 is TGTGCCAGCAGTTTAGGGTTAGACTATGGCTACACCTTC. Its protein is CASSLGLDYGYTF.

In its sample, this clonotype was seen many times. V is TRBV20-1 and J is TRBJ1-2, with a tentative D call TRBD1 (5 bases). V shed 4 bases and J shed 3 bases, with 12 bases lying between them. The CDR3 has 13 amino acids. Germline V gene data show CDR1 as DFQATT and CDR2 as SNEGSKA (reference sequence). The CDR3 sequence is CSAKSGIYYGYTF. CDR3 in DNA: TGCAGTGCTAAATCAGGGATCTACTATGGCTACACCTTC.

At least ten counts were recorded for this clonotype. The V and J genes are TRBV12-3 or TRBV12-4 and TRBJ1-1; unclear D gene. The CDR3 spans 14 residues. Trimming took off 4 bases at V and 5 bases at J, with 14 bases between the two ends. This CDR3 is CASSSQTSGTEAFF. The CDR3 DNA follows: TGTGCCAGCAGTTCCCAGACTTCGGGAACTGAAGCTTTCTTT.

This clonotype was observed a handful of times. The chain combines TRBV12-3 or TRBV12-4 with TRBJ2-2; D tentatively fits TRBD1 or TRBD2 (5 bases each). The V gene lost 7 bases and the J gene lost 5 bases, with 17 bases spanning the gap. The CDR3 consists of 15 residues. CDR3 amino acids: CASTGIRDQTGELFF. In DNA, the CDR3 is TGTGCCAGCACCGGAATCAGGGACCAAACCGGGGAGCTGTTTTTT.

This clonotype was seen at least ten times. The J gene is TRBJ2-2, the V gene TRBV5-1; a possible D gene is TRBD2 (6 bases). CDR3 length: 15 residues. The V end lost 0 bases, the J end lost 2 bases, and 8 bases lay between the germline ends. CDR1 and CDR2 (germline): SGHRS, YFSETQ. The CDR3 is CASSLAGGNTGELFF. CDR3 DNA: TGCGCCAGCAGCTTGGCCGGGGGAAACACCGGGGAGCTGTTTTTT.

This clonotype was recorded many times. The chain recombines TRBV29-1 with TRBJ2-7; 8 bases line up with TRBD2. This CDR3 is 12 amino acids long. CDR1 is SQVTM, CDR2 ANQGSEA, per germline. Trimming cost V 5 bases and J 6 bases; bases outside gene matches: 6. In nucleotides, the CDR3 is TGCAGCGTTTCGACGGGGGGGGCCGAGCAGTACTTC. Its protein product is CSVSTGGAEQYF.

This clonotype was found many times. The CDR3 spells CASSLGTGDNSPLHF. The CDR3 coding sequence is TGTGCCAGCAGCTTAGGAACAGGGGATAATTCACCCCTCCACTTT. The chain joins TRBV5-4 to TRBJ1-6, with 7 bases identical to TRBD1. The ends lost 2 bases at V and 5 bases at J; junction bases unmatched: 4. The CDR3 has 15 residues. Germline lookup yields CDR1 SGHNT and CDR2 YYREEE (reference sequence).

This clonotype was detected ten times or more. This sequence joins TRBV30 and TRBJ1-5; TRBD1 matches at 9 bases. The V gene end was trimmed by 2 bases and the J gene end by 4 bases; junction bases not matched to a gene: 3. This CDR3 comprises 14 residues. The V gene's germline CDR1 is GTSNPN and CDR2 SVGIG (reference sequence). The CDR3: CAWSLTGGNQPQHF. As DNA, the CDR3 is TGTGCCTGGAGTTTGACAGGGGGAAATCAGCCCCAGCATTTT. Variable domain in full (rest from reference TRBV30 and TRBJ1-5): SQTIHQWPATLVQPVGSPLSLECTVEGTSNPNLYWYRQAAGRGLQLLFYSVGIGQISSEVPQNLSASRPQDRQFILSSKKLLLSDSGFYLCAWSLTGGNQPQHFGDGTRLSIL.

DNA for the CDR3: TGTGCCAGCAGTGCGACAGGGGGCACTGAAGCTTTCTTT. Protein sequence: CASSATGGTEAFF. This rearrangement joins TRBV6-1 to TRBJ1-1; 9 nucleotides agree with TRBD1. CDR1 and CDR2 (germline): MNHNS, SASEGT. The CDR3 consists of 13 residues. J was trimmed by 4 bases and V by 4 bases; bases with no gene match: 1.

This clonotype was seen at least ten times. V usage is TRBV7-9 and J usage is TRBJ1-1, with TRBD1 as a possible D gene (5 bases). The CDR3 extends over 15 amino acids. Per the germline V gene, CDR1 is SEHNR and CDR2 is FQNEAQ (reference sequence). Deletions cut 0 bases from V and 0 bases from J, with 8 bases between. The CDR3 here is CASSLAMGLNTEAFF. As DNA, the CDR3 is TGTGCCAGCAGCTTAGCTATGGGACTGAACACTGAAGCTTTCTTT.

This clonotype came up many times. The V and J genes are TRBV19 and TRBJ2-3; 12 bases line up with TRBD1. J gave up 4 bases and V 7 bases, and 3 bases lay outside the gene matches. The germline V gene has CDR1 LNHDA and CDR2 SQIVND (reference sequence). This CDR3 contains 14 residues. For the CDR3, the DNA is TGTGCCAGTACGGGACAGGGGGCCGCAGATACGCAGTATTTT. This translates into CASTGQGAADTQYF.

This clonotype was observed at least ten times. CDR3 in amino acids: CASTGYNEQFF. CDR3 DNA: TGTGCCAGCACAGGTTACAATGAGCAGTTCTTC. The chain is built from TRBV28 and TRBJ2-1; D ambiguous. V lost 7 bases and J 4 bases, leaving 5 bases between the germline ends. The CDR3 has 11 amino acids. The germline gives CDR1 MDHEN, CDR2 SYDVKM.

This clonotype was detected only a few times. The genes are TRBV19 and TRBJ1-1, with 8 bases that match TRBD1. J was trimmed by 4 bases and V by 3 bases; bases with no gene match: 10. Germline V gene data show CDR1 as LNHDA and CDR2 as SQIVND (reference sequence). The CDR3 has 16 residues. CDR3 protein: CASSILFSTGATEAFF. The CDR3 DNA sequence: TGTGCCAGTAGTATCCTTTTCTCGACAGGGGCCACTGAAGCTTTCTTT.

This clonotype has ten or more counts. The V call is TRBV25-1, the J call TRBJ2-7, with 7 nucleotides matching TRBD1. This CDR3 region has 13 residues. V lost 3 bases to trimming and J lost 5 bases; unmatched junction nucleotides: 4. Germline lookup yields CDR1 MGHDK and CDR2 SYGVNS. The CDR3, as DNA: TGTGCCAGCAGTGACTACAGGGGTGACGAGCAGTACTTC. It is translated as CASSDYRGDEQYF.

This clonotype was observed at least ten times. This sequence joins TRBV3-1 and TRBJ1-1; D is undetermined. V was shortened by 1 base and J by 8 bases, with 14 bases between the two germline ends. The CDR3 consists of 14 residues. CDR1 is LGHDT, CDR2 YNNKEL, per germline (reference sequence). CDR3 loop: CASSQGSYVGEAFF. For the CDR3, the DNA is TGTGCCAGCAGCCAAGGGAGCTACGTAGGAGAAGCTTTCTTT.

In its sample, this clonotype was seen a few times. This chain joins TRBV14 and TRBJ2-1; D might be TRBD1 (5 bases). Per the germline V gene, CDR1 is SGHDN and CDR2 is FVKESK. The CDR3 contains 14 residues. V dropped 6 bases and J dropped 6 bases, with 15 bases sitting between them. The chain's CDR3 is CASSPRPGANEQFF. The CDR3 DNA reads TGTGCCAGCAGTCCCAGACCTGGGGCCAATGAGCAGTTCTTC.

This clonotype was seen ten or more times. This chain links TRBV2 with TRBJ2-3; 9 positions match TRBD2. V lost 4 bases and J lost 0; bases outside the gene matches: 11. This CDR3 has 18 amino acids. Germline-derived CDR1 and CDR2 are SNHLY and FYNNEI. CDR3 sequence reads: CASSVQSGGHPSTDTQYF. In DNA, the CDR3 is TGTGCCAGCAGTGTGCAAAGCGGGGGGCACCCTAGCACAGATACGCAGTATTTT.

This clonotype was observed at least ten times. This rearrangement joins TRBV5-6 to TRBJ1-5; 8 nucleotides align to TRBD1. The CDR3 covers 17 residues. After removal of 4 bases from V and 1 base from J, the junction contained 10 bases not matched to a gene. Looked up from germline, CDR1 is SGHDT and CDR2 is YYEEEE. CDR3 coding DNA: TGTGCCAGCAGCGCCGACAGGGGAGTTCCCAGCAATCAGCCCCAGCATTTT. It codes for CASSADRGVPSNQPQHF.

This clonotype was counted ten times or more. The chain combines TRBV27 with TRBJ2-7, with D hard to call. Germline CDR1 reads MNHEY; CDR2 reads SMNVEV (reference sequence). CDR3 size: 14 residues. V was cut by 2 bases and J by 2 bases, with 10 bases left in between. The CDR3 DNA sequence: TGTGCCAGCAGTTTAGGGCAGTACCCCTACGAGCAGTACTTC. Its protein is CASSLGQYPYEQYF.

DNA for the CDR3: TGTGCCTGGAGTGTACGACAGGGGAGTTCACCCCTCCACTTT. Translated: CAWSVRQGSSPLHF. The rearrangement links TRBV30 to TRBJ1-6; 8 bases match TRBD1. The CDR3 covers 14 residues. Germline V gene data show CDR1 as GTSNPN and CDR2 as SVGIG (reference sequence). Germline trimming cut 0 bases from V and 9 bases from J; bases unmatched to any gene: 4.

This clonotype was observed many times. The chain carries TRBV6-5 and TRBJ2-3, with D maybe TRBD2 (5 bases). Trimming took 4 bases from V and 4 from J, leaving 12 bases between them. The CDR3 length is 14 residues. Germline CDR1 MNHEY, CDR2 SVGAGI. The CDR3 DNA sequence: TGTGCCAGCAGTTCCACCAGGACTGCAGATACGCAGTATTTT. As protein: CASSSTRTADTQYF.

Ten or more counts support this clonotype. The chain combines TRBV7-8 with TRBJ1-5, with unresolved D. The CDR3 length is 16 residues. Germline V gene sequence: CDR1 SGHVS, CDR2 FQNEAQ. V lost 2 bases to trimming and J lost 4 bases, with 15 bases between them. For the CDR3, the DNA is TGTGCCAGCAGCTTAATTGATATATCCGGGAATCAGCCCCAGCATTTT. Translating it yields CASSLIDISGNQPQHF. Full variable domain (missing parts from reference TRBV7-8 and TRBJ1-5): GAGVSQSPRYKVAKRGQDVALRCDPISGHVSLFWYQQALGQGPEFLTYFQNEAQLDKSGLPSDRFFAERPEGSVSTLKIQRTQQEDSAVYLCASSLIDISGNQPQHFGDGTRLSIL.

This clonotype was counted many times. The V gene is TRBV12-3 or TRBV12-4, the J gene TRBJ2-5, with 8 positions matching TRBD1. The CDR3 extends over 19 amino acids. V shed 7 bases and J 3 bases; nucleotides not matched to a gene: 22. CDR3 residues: CASTPGDRGVVSGKETQYF. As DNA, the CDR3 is TGTGCCAGCACCCCAGGAGACAGGGGCGTAGTATCGGGAAAAGAGACCCAGTACTTC.

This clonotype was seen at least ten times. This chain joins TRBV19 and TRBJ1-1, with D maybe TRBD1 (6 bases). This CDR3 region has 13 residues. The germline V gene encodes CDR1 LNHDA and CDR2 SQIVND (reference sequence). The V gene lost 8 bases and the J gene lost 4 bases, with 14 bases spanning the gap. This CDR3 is CASGQGRFTEAFF. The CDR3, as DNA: TGTGCCAGTGGTCAGGGGAGATTCACTGAAGCTTTCTTT.

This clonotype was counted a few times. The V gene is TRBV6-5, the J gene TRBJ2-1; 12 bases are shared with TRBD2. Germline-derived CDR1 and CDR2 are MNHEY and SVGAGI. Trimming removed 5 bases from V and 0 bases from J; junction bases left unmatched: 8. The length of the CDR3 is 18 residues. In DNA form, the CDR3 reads TGTGCCAGCAGTCCCCTAACTAGCGGGGGGCGCTCCTACAATGAGCAGTTCTTC. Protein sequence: CASSPLTSGGRSYNEQFF.

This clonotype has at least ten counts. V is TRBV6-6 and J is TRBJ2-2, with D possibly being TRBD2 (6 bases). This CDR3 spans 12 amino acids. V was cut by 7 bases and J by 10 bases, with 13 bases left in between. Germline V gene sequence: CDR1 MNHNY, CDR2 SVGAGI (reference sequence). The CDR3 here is CASTAIAEELFF. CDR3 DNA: TGTGCCAGCACCGCAATAGCGGAGGAGCTGTTTTTT.